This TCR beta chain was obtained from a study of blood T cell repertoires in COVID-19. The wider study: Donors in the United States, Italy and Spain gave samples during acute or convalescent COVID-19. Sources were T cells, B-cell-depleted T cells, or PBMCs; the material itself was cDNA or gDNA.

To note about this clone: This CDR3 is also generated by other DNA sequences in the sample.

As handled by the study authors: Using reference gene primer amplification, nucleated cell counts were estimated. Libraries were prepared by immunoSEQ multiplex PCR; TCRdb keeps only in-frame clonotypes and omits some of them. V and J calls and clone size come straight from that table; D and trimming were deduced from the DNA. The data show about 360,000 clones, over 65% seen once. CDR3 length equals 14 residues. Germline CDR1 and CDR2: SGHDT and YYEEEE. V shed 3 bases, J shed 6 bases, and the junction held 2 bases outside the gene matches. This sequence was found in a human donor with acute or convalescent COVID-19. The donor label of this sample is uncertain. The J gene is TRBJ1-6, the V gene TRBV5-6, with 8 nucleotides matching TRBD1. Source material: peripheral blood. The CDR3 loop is CASSSDRGNSPLHF. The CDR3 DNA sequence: TGTGCCAGCAGCTCCGACAGGGGTAATTCACCCCTCCACTTT.